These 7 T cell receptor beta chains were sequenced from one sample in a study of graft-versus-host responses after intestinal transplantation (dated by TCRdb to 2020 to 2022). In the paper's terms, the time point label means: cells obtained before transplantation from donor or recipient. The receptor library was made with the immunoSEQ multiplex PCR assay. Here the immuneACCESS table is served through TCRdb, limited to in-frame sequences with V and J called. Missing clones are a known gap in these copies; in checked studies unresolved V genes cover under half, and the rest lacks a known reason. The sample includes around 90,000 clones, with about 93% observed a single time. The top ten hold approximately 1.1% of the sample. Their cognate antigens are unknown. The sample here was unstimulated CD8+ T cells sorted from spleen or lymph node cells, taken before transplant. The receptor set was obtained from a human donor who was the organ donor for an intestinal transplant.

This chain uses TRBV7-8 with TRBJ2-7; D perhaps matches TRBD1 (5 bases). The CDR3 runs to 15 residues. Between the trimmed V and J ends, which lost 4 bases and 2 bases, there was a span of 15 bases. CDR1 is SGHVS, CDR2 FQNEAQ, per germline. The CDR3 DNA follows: TGTGCCAGCAGCTCAAAACGGACGGACACCTACGAGCAGTACTTC. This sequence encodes CASSSKRTDTYEQYF.

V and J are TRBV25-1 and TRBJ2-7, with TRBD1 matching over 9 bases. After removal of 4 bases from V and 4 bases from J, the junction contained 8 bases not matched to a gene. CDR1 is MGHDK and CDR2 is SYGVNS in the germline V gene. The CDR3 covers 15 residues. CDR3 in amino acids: CASSVGQGRFYEQYF. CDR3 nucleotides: TGTGCCAGCAGTGTAGGACAGGGGAGATTTTACGAGCAGTACTTC.

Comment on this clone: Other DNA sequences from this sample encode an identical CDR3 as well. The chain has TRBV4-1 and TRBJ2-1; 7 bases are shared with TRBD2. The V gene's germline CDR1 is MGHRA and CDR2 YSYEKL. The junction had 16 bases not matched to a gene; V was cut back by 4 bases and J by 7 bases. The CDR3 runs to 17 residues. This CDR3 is CASSPHHRGLVGNEQFF. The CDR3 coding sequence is TGCGCCAGCAGCCCCCACCATAGAGGACTAGTGGGTAATGAGCAGTTCTTC.

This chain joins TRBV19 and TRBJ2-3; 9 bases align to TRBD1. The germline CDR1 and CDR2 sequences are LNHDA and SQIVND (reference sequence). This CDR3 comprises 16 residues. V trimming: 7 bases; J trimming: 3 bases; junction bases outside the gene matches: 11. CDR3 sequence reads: CASKGEGDRDTDTQYF. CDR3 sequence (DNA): TGTGCCAGTAAGGGTGAGGGGGACAGGGATACAGATACGCAGTATTTT.

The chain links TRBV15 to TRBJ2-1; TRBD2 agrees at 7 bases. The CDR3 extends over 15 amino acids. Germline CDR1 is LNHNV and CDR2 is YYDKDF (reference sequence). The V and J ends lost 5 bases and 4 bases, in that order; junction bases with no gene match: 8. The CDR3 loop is CATSDGGTVYNEQFF. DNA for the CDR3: TGTGCCACCAGCGACGGGGGGACGGTTTACAATGAGCAGTTCTTC. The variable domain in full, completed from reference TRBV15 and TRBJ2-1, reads DAMVIQNPRYQVTQFGKPVTLSCSQTLNHNVMYWYQQKSSQAPKLLFHYYDKDFNNEADTPDNFQSRRPNTSFCFLDIRSPGLGDTAMYLCATSDGGTVYNEQFFGPGTRLTVL.

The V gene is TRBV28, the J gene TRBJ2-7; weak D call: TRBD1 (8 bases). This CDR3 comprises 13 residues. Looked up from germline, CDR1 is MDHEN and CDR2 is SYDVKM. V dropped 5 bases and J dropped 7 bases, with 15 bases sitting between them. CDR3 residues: CASSVIQGGEQYF. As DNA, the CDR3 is TGTGCCAGCAGTGTCATACAGGGGGGGGAGCAGTACTTC. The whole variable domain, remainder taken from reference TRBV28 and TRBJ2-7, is DVKVTQSSRYLVKRTGEKVFLECVQDMDHENMFWYRQDPGLGLRLIYFSYDVKMKEKGDIPEGYSVSREKKERFSLILESASTNQTSMYLCASSVIQGGEQYFGPGTRLTVT.

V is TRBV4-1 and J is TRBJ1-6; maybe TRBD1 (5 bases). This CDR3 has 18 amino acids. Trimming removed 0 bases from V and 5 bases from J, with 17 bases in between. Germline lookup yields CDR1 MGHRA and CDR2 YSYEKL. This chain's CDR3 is CASSQESGWGRNNSPLHF. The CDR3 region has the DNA TGCGCCAGCAGCCAAGAGTCAGGGTGGGGCCGTAATAATTCACCCCTCCACTTT.